These T cell receptor beta chains were read from a single sample in a study of T cell responses to AZD1222 COVID-19 vaccine. TCRdb keeps only in-frame clones here, not all; method: immunoSEQ multiplex PCR. The sample shows over 65,000 clones, roughly 90% of them seen only once. This specimen was peripheral blood, taken 28 days after the second AZD1222 dose. These receptors were taken from an adult who received the AZD1222 COVID-19 vaccine. The CDR3 runs from the conserved cysteine through the conserved F or W. The D gene is left open where the match is weak. Clone size is not always given. Where it is, it says once, few, many or a class for expanded clones.

NA,TRBV3-1/TRBV3-2,TRBD2,TRBJ2-7,TGTGCCAGCAGCCATCCAGCGGGAGCTGAGCAGTACTTC,CASSHPAGAEQYF
NA,TRBV6-5,NA,TRBJ1-5,TGTGCCAGCAGCCGCGACAGAACTAGCAATCAGCCCCAGCATTTT,CASSRDRTSNQPQHF
NA,TRBV5-4,NA,TRBJ1-2,TGTGCCAGCAGCTTCAGGGATATGTACGGCTACACCTTC,CASSFRDMYGYTF
once,TRBV5-5,NA,TRBJ1-5,TGTGCCAGCAGCGCAGGACAGTCGGATTATCAGCCCCAGCATTTT,CASSAGQSDYQPQHF
NA,TRBV7-9,NA,TRBJ2-1,TGTGCCAGCAGCCCATTGAGGATCTCCTACAATGAGCAGTTCTTC,CASSPLRISYNEQFF
few,TRBV2,TRBD1,TRBJ1-3,TGTGCCAGCACTAGACTCAGGAGGGACAGCTCTGGAAACACCATATATTTT,CASTRLRRDSSGNTIYF
NA,TRBV6-2/TRBV6-3,NA,TRBJ1-5,TGTGCCAGCAGTTCCACAGGCCACAATCAGCCCCAGCATTTT,CASSSTGHNQPQHF
NA,TRBV4-3,TRBD2,TRBJ2-7,TGCGCCAGCAGCCAAGTTGCTGGGGGGGAAGCGGCCTCCTACGAGCAGTACTTC,CASSQVAGGEAASYEQYF
NA,TRBV11-2,NA,TRBJ2-7,TGTGCCAGCTCCACCCCCCGTCGGACCTACGAGCAGTACTTC,CASSTPRRTYEQYF
NA,TRBV6-4,TRBD2,TRBJ2-1,TGTGCCAGCAGTGCCCAGGGACTAGCGGCCTACAATGAGCAGTTCTTC,CASSAQGLAAYNEQFF
few,TRBV7-9,NA,TRBJ1-1,TGTGCCAGCAGCTTAAATAAGGGGGTGAACACTGAAGCTTTCTTT,CASSLNKGVNTEAFF
once,TRBV19,TRBD1,TRBJ2-2,TGTGCCAGTAGTCGGACAGGGGATTTCACCGGGGAGCTGTTTTTT,CASSRTGDFTGELFF
NA,TRBV7-6,TRBD1,TRBJ2-7,TGTGCCAGCAGCTTAGCGGAACCCGGGACAGGATCCTACGAGCAGTACTTC,CASSLAEPGTGSYEQYF
NA,TRBV28,TRBD1,TRBJ1-3,TGTGCCAGCATCCCAGGGGGGGCTGGAAACACCATATATTTT,CASIPGGAGNTIYF
NA,TRBV27,NA,TRBJ1-5,TGTGCCAGCACCCCGGCAGGGCCCCAGCATTTT,CASTPAGPQHF
NA,TRBV5-1,TRBD2,TRBJ2-7,TGCGCCAGCAGCTTGGTCGGCGGGAGTAATGGAGAGCAGTACTTC,CASSLVGGSNGEQYF
NA,TRBV14,NA,TRBJ2-1,TGTGCCAGCAGCCAATTGGGTTCGGGCGGGGTGGATGAGCAGTTCTTC,CASSQLGSGGVDEQFF
once,TRBV6-5,NA,TRBJ2-1,TGTGCCAGCAGTTCGGGACTGATACGCGAGCAGTTCTTC,CASSSGLIREQFF
once,TRBV23-1,NA,TRBJ2-5,TGCGCCAGCAGTCGAGCAACACAAGAGACCCAGTACTTC,CASSRATQETQYF
NA,TRBV29-1,TRBD1,TRBJ2-7,TGCAGCGTTGGGGTCGGACAGGGCCCCTACGAGCAGTACTTC,CSVGVGQGPYEQYF
NA,TRBV19,NA,TRBJ1-5,TGTGCCAGTAGCTCAGGGAACGGCAATCAGCCCCAGCATTTT,CASSSGNGNQPQHF
NA,TRBV2,TRBD2,TRBJ2-7,TGTGCCAGCAAAGGTGGGCTAGCGGGTTACGAGCAGTACTTC,CASKGGLAGYEQYF
NA,TRBV2,NA,TRBJ2-5,TGTGCCAGCAGCGCGCCCGCGGCGGAGACCCAGTACTTC,CASSAPAAETQYF
NA,TRBV10-1,NA,TRBJ2-3,TGCGCCAGCAGCCACTTGCGGGACGGCACAGATACGCAGTATTTT,CASSHLRDGTDTQYF
NA,TRBV20-1,NA,TRBJ1-2,TGCAGTGCTAGTCGCCTTAACTATGGCTACACCTTC,CSASRLNYGYTF
NA,TRBV4-2,TRBD2,TRBJ2-2,TGTGCCAGCAGCCAAGTACTAGCGGGATCCACCGGGGAGCTGTTTTTT,CASSQVLAGSTGELFF
NA,TRBV7-9,NA,TRBJ2-2,TGCCAAACCCGCCCTTGGGGGGGCGAAGAGGGCGGGGAGCTGTTTTTT,CQTRPWGGEEGGELFF
NA,TRBV9,NA,TRBJ1-1,TGTGCCAGCAGCCCGGGACACTTGAACACTGAAGCTTTCTTT,CASSPGHLNTEAFF
NA,TRBV7-2,TRBD1,TRBJ1-2,TGTGCCAGCAGCTCCAGGCGACAGGGCGCGGGCTACACCTTC,CASSSRRQGAGYTF
NA,TRBV6-1,NA,TRBJ1-5,TGTGCCAGCAGTGGGGCCGGGACGGATAGCAATCAGCCCCAGCATTTT,CASSGAGTDSNQPQHF
NA,TRBV25-1,NA,TRBJ1-4,TGTGCCAGCAGTCGACAGGAATTCAATGAAAAACTGTTTTTT,CASSRQEFNEKLFF
NA,TRBV25-1,NA,TRBJ1-4,TGTGCCAGCAGGAGGACAGAATTGGGAGAAAAACTGTTTTTT,CASRRTELGEKLFF
NA,TRBV9,NA,TRBJ2-1,TGTGCCAGCAGCGTAGGAGCGGTTGTAGGCAATGAGCAGTTCTTC,CASSVGAVVGNEQFF
NA,TRBV5-4,NA,TRBJ2-3,TGTGCCTCCTCGGGGCGCCGCACAGATACGCAGTATTTT,CASSGRRTDTQYF
NA,TRBV12-3/TRBV12-4,NA,TRBJ1-2,TGTGCCAGCGGCCGGTCTCGGGATTATGGCTACACCTTC,CASGRSRDYGYTF
NA,TRBV11-2,NA,TRBJ2-7,TGTGCCAGCAGCTTAGATCGGAGTAGCGACCTCTACGAGCAGTACTTC,CASSLDRSSDLYEQYF
NA,TRBV7-2,NA,TRBJ2-6,TGTGCCAGCAGCTTGGGGGGCTCTGGGGCCAACGTCCTGACTTTC,CASSLGGSGANVLTF
NA,TRBV4-1,TRBD2,TRBJ2-2,TGCGCCAGCAGCTATTACAGCGGGAGGGCAGAAACCGGGGAGCTGTTTTTT,CASSYYSGRAETGELFF
NA,TRBV14,NA,TRBJ1-1,TGTGCCAGCAGCCAAGATAGGCCAGTCGGAGCTTTCTTT,CASSQDRPVGAFF
NA,TRBV7-2,TRBD2,TRBJ2-1,TGTGCCAGCATCAGGAGCGGGATCCACAATGAGCAGTTCTTC,CASIRSGIHNEQFF
once,TRBV19,TRBD2,TRBJ2-1,TGTGCCAGTAAGCTAGCGGAAAATTACAATGAGCAGTTCTTC,CASKLAENYNEQFF
NA,TRBV30,TRBD1,TRBJ2-7,TGTGCCTGGGGACAGGGATTTCCCGAGCAGTACTTC,CAWGQGFPEQYF
NA,TRBV28,NA,TRBJ2-7,TGTGCCAGCAGTATTTTTGCGGGGACCTACGAGCAGTACTTC,CASSIFAGTYEQYF
NA,TRBV6-1,NA,TRBJ1-3,TGTGCCAGCAGTGAAGGGGATTGGAACACCATATATTTT,CASSEGDWNTIYF
NA,TRBV19,NA,TRBJ1-2,TGTGCCAGTAGTCCCCGACAGACGAGTTGGGGTGGCTACACCTTC,CASSPRQTSWGGYTF
NA,TRBV28,NA,TRBJ1-5,TGTGCCAGCAGTTTGAGGGGATACAGGGAAGGGGGTCAGCCCCAGCATTTT,CASSLRGYREGGQPQHF
NA,TRBV25-1,TRBD2,TRBJ2-6,TGTGCCAGCAGTGGGGCTAGCGGGCCTCGTGGGGCCAACGTCCTGACTTTC,CASSGASGPRGANVLTF
NA,TRBV7-6,NA,TRBJ1-1,TGTGCCAGCAGCCCTAGGACAGCGTTGAACACTGAAGCTTTCTTT,CASSPRTALNTEAFF
few,TRBV28,TRBD1,TRBJ1-2,TGTGCCAGCAAGATAAGGACAGGCTATAACTATGGCTACACCTTC,CASKIRTGYNYGYTF
NA,TRBV19,NA,TRBJ2-3,TGTGCCAGTAGCGACAGGATGAGCACAGATACGCAGTATTTT,CASSDRMSTDTQYF
NA,TRBV19,NA,TRBJ2-3,TGTGCCAGTAGTATGTCCCAGGGTTTGACAGATACGCAGTATTTT,CASSMSQGLTDTQYF
NA,TRBV6-5,TRBD1,TRBJ2-7,TGTGCCAGCCACCAAGTCAGGGGGCCCTACGAGCAGTACTTC,CASHQVRGPYEQYF
few,TRBV5-1,NA,TRBJ1-2,TGCGCCAGCAGAGGTGTGGACTATGGCTACACCTTC,CASRGVDYGYTF
few,TRBV11-2,NA,TRBJ2-1,TGTGCCAGCAGCTTAGTTGGGGGTAGTTGGAATGAGCAGTTCTTC,CASSLVGGSWNEQFF
NA,TRBV10-1,TRBD2,TRBJ2-5,TGCGCCAGCAGTAAGGGACTAGCGGGAGTCCAAGAGACCCAGTACTTC,CASSKGLAGVQETQYF
NA,TRBV10-2,NA,TRBJ1-4,TGCGCCAGCAGTGAGTCTTCGGGGGGCCGGACTAATGAAAAACTGTTTTTT,CASSESSGGRTNEKLFF
NA,TRBV4-3,NA,TRBJ1-4,TGCGCCAGCAGCCAAAGGCCCTATTTTAAGGGGAGTACCGCAACTAATGAAAAACTGTTTTTT,CASSQRPYFKGSTATNEKLFF